A single TCR beta chain is shown here with its context. Authors' data handling: From reference gene primer amplification, estimates of nucleated cell counts were derived. The protocol was immunoSEQ multiplex PCR, while the TCRdb copy is restricted to in-frame clones and leaves out a portion. That table gives V, J and clone size, and the DNA gave D and trimming. This sample has around 82,000 clones; around 88% occur once, and the top ten carry 5.5% to 7%. This specimen belongs to a study of blood T cell repertoires in COVID-19. Study as a whole: Acute and convalescent COVID-19 specimens originated in the United States, Italy and Spain. T cells, B-cell-depleted T cells, or PBMCs supplied cDNA or gDNA.

The length of the CDR3 is 15 residues. Germline assignment: CDR1 SGHNT and CDR2 YYREEE (reference sequence). V was pared by 4 bases and J by 0 bases, with 5 bases of the junction left unmatched. Patients of the Seattle cohort, enrolled during active infection, were followed longitudinally. Sequencing was done on a sample of peripheral blood. This TCR was sampled from a man aged 80 or over with COVID-19, enrolled during active disease. The chain has TRBV5-4 and TRBJ1-2, with 8 positions matching TRBD1. The CDR3 nucleotides are TGTGCCAGCAGCGAACTACAGGGGGCTAACTATGGCTACACCTTC. Its protein product is CASSELQGANYGYTF.